This T cell receptor (beta chain) emerged from a study of identical twins. One entry per CDR3 protein results from TCRdb running MiXCR on the 5' RACE reads. This sample has 350,000 to 500,000 distinct CDR3 sequences, with approximately 17% found just once. V lost 7 bases and J lost 1; bases outside the gene matches: 7. This CDR3 contains 15 residues. The germline V gene encodes CDR1 MDHEN and CDR2 SYDVKM. The clonotype comes from a man in his fifties or sixties in good health. The chain joins TRBV28 to TRBJ1-2; TRBD1 aligns across 9 bases. Sequencing used naive T cells sorted from blood. The CDR3 sequence is CASTLGTGNNYGYTF. The CDR3 coding sequence is TGTGCCAGCACTCTCGGGACAGGGAATAACTATGGCTACACCTTC.